A single sample gave rise to the 31 T cell receptor beta chains below, sequenced in a study of shared clonotypes between healthy human individuals. Generated by immunoSEQ multiplex PCR, the TCRdb table keeps only in-frame clones and is missing some. The data contain about 2.4 million clones, over 85% of them singletons. Material for sequencing was naive CD4+ T cells from PBMCs. Subset in this sample: CD45RA+ positively selected. These receptors were obtained from a man younger than 35 in good health. Some clones in this sample may be carry-over from other donors' samples.

The V and J genes are TRBV28 and TRBJ2-1; 8 nucleotides match TRBD2. V was clipped by 6 bases and J by 2 bases; unmatched bases: 6. Germline V lookup: CDR1 MDHEN, CDR2 SYDVKM. This CDR3 is 15 amino acids long. The CDR3 is CASSPGGATYNEQFF. The CDR3 DNA is TGTGCCAGCAGCCCCGGGGGGGCTACCTACAATGAGCAGTTCTTC.

This clone is a singleton in its sample. This chain connects TRBV9 to TRBJ2-3; D gene unclear. The CDR3 has 13 amino acids. Germline V gives CDR1 SGDLS, CDR2 YYNGEE. V lost 1 base and J lost 1, with 4 bases in between. The CDR3 region has the DNA TGTGCCAGCAGCGTATACGGCACAGATACGCAGTATTTT. Translated, it gives CASSVYGTDTQYF.

The CDR3 DNA reads TGTGCCAGCACCTCGGGAGCGGAGATGGGGGAGCTGTTTTTT. Protein product: CASTSGAEMGELFF. The rearrangement uses TRBV5-4 and TRBJ2-2, with a possible D match to TRBD2 (6 bases). The germline V gene encodes CDR1 SGHNT and CDR2 YYREEE (reference sequence). The CDR3 consists of 14 residues. The V gene lost 6 bases and the J gene lost 8 bases, with 17 bases spanning the gap.

The rearrangement uses TRBV6-1 and TRBJ1-6; D is unresolved. The CDR3 totals 13 residues. CDR1 MNHNS and CDR2 SASEGT come from the germline V gene. The V and J ends lost 6 bases and 8 bases respectively, with 11 bases between them. CDR3 loop: CASSVERDSPLHF. In DNA, the CDR3 is TGTGCCAGCAGCGTAGAAAGAGATTCACCCCTCCACTTT.

The chain has TRBV7-3 and TRBJ2-3; maybe TRBD2 (6 bases). CDR3 length: 17 amino acids. Germline CDR1 is SGHTA and CDR2 is FQGTGA. V lost 1 base, J lost 4 bases, and 18 bases lay in between. CDR3 DNA: TGTGCCAGCAGCTTAAATGCGGCCGGTAGCGGAGCAGATACGCAGTATTTT. Protein: CASSLNAAGSGADTQYF. Variable domain in full (rest from reference TRBV7-3 and TRBJ2-3): GAGVSQTPSNKVTEKGKYVELRCDPISGHTALYWYRQSLGQGPEFLIYFQGTGAADDSGLPNDRFFAVRPEGSVSTLKIQRTERGDSAVYLCASSLNAAGSGADTQYFGPGTRLTVL.

V gene TRBV5-1 combines with J gene TRBJ2-1; TRBD2 might be the D (6 bases). Germline V gene data show CDR1 as SGHRS and CDR2 as YFSETQ. The CDR3 length is 14 residues. The germline V and J ends were trimmed by 3 bases and 7 bases, with 14 bases remaining between them. CDR3 coding DNA: TGCGCCAGCAGCTCCGCGAGACTAGGGAATGAGCAGTTCTTC. This sequence encodes CASSSARLGNEQFF.

The chain recombines TRBV11-2 with TRBJ1-5, with 8 nucleotides matching TRBD1. The CDR3 runs 14 residues. The J segment lost 6 bases and the V segment lost 5 bases, leaving 6 bases of the junction unmatched. Germline V gives CDR1 SGHAT, CDR2 FQNNGV. The CDR3 region has the DNA TGTGCCAGCAGCGCCGACAGGGGTGGTCAGCCCCAGCATTTT. Translation gives CASSADRGGQPQHF.

The rearrangement uses TRBV5-6 and TRBJ2-2, with D hard to call. From germline, CDR1 is SGHDT and CDR2 YYEEEE. The V end was cut by 4 bases, the J end by 7 bases, with 14 bases between. This CDR3 comprises 14 residues. The CDR3: CASSLTMADGELFF. In DNA, the CDR3 is TGTGCCAGCAGCCTAACCATGGCAGACGGGGAGCTGTTTTTT.

The chain carries TRBV9 and TRBJ2-1; no clear D gene. The CDR3 is 15 residues long. The germline CDR1 and CDR2 sequences are SGDLS and YYNGEE. Between the trimmed V and J ends, which lost 2 bases and 0 bases, there was a span of 9 bases. The CDR3 nucleotides are TGTGCCAGCAGCGTTCTGCAGAGCTCCTACAATGAGCAGTTCTTC. This sequence encodes CASSVLQSSYNEQFF.

The V call is TRBV20-1, the J call TRBJ2-1; the D is unclear. CDR3 length: 11 residues. Germline CDR1 reads DFQATT; CDR2 reads SNEGSKA (reference sequence). The CDR3 spells CSRSQPNEQFF. In DNA, the CDR3 is TGCAGCCGATCTCAGCCCAATGAGCAGTTCTTC.

The chain recombines TRBV5-1 with TRBJ2-3, with TRBD2 matching 8 bases. This CDR3 is built from 16 residues. Losses at the gene ends were 4 bases for V and 0 bases for J; bases not matched to a gene: 7. Germline lookup yields CDR1 SGHRS and CDR2 YFSETQ. The CDR3 nucleotides are TGCGCCAGCAGCACCGGACTAGCAGCTAGCACAGATACGCAGTATTTT. It is translated as CASSTGLAASTDTQYF.

The chain joins TRBV5-4 to TRBJ1-1, with D hard to call. V was shortened by 4 bases and J by 0 bases, with 7 bases between the two germline ends. Per the germline V gene, CDR1 is SGHNT and CDR2 is YYREEE (reference sequence). The CDR3 covers 13 residues. As DNA, the CDR3 is TGTGCCAGCAGCGCACGTGTGAACACTGAAGCTTTCTTT. The encoded protein is CASSARVNTEAFF.

The rearrangement joins TRBV5-4 to TRBJ2-7; TRBD2 aligns across 10 bases. This CDR3 region has 15 residues. Trimming cost V 2 bases and J 2 bases; bases outside gene matches: 4. Germline CDR1 reads SGHNT; CDR2 reads YYREEE (reference sequence). The CDR3 DNA sequence: TGTGCCAGCAGCTTCCCAGCGGGAGGGGCCTACGAGCAGTACTTC. The encoded protein is CASSFPAGGAYEQYF.

This sequence joins TRBV7-2 and TRBJ2-7; D not certain. The CDR3 loop spans 14 amino acids. Trimming left V 5 bases short and J 2 bases short, with 13 bases between. Germline assignment: CDR1 SGHTA and CDR2 FQGNSA. Written as DNA, the CDR3 is TGTGCCAGCAGCCCCCAGGCCACCCCCTACGAGCAGTACTTC. As protein: CASSPQATPYEQYF.

This chain joins TRBV7-9 and TRBJ1-2; a weak D match, TRBD1 (5 bases). The germline V gene has CDR1 SEHNR and CDR2 FQNEAQ (reference sequence). The CDR3 runs 15 residues. The V end lost 4 bases, the J end lost 3 bases, and 15 bases lay between the germline ends. CDR3 loop: CASSSTGLGDYGYTF. DNA of the CDR3: TGTGCCAGCAGCTCCACAGGACTGGGGGACTATGGCTACACCTTC.

The CDR3 coding sequence is TGTGCCAGCCGTGAAGGACGCGGGAGACTTTACGAGCAGTACTTC. Amino acids: CASREGRGRLYEQYF. The V call is TRBV7-8, the J call TRBJ2-7; 7 bases line up with TRBD2. Germline V lookup: CDR1 SGHVS, CDR2 FQNEAQ. Trimming took 8 bases from V and 4 from J; bases not matched to a gene: 14. This CDR3 is 15 amino acids long. Looking up the rest from reference TRBV7-8 and TRBJ2-7 gives the full variable domain: GAGVSQSPRYKVAKRGQDVALRCDPISGHVSLFWYQQALGQGPEFLTYFQNEAQLDKSGLPSDRFFAERPEGSVSTLKIQRTQQEDSAVYLCASREGRGRLYEQYFGPGTRLTVT.

The V call is TRBV6-1, the J call TRBJ2-6, with D perhaps assigned TRBD1 or TRBD2 (6 bases each). V was shortened by 5 bases and J by 6 bases, with 14 bases between the two germline ends. Germline CDR1 reads MNHNS; CDR2 reads SASEGT. The CDR3 is made up of 15 amino acids. The CDR3 protein is CASSPAGGLANVLTF. DNA of the CDR3: TGTGCCAGCAGTCCTGCTGGGGGGCTGGCCAACGTCCTGACTTTC.

The CDR3 is CSAIAQGNIQYF. The DNA for the CDR3 is TGCAGCGCCATCGCCCAGGGAAACATTCAGTACTTC. This sequence joins TRBV29-1 and TRBJ2-4; a possible D gene is TRBD1 (5 bases). The germline V gene has CDR1 SQVTM and CDR2 ANQGSEA. V gave up 7 bases and J gave up 6 bases, with 13 bases separating them. The CDR3 spans 12 residues.

The chain couples TRBV5-1 to TRBJ2-5; D tentatively reads TRBD1 or TRBD2 (5 bases each). V was cut by 4 bases and J by 7 bases, with 20 bases left in between. The germline gives CDR1 SGHRS, CDR2 YFSETQ. There are 15 residues in the CDR3. The chain's CDR3 is CASSLIRDGPGTQYF. The CDR3, as DNA: TGCGCCAGCAGCCTGATCCGGGACGGGCCGGGGACCCAGTACTTC.

The chain links TRBV9 to TRBJ2-7; D assignment may be TRBD1 or TRBD2 (6 bases each). V shed 4 bases and J shed 5 bases, with 19 bases lying between them. CDR1 and CDR2 from the germline V gene are SGDLS and YYNGEE. The CDR3 length is 15 residues. CDR3 coding DNA: TGTGCCAGCAGCCCCAGGGGTAGGTCGGGGGACGAGCAGTACTTC. This gives the protein CASSPRGRSGDEQYF.

The chain has TRBV28 and TRBJ2-7; tentative D call: TRBD2 (5 bases). Trimming pared 7 bases from V and 4 bases from J, leaving 8 bases between. The CDR3 sequence is 11 residues long. Germline V CDR1 and CDR2: MDHEN, SYDVKM. CDR3 region: CASNGKYEQYF. CDR3 nucleotide sequence: TGTGCCAGCAACGGGAAGTACGAGCAGTACTTC.

The genes are TRBV5-1 and TRBJ1-3; no clear D. CDR1 and CDR2 from the germline V gene are SGHRS and YFSETQ. Trimming took off 1 base at V and 0 bases at J, with 14 bases between the two ends. The CDR3 has 17 residues. CDR3 sequence (DNA): TGCGCCAGCAGCTTGTCGGAGGGCCCTCACTCTGGAAACACCATATATTTT. This translates into CASSLSEGPHSGNTIYF.

The CDR3 loop reads CAWGPTVLNEKLFF. The CDR3 bases are TGTGCCTGGGGACCGACGGTCCTTAATGAAAAACTGTTTTTT. The chain recombines TRBV30 with TRBJ1-4; D is undetermined. Germline values: CDR1 GTSNPN, CDR2 SVGIG (reference sequence). This CDR3 is 14 amino acids long. Trimming shortened V by 5 bases and J by 4 bases, and 14 bases separated the two germline ends.

This clone was counted between two and nine times. The same CDR3 also results from other DNA sequences found in this sample. The rearrangement links TRBV9 to TRBJ1-2; D uncertain. The CDR3 contains 13 residues. Germline CDR1 SGDLS, CDR2 YYNGEE. The germline V and J ends were trimmed by 2 bases and 2 bases, with 7 bases remaining between them. The CDR3, as DNA: TGTGCCAGCAGCGTCGACGGAAACTATGGCTACACCTTC. It is translated as CASSVDGNYGYTF.

This chain joins TRBV23-1 and TRBJ2-5, with 7 positions matching TRBD1. TRBV23-1 is recorded as an ORF, its role being uncertain. J lost 5 bases, V lost 3 bases, and 15 bases had no gene match. This CDR3 has 17 residues. The CDR3 nucleotides are TGCGCCAGCAGTCACAACAGGGGATTTTTTGGTTTGGAGACCCAGTACTTC. Protein sequence: CASSHNRGFFGLETQYF.

The chain couples TRBV27 to TRBJ2-6, with 7 bases aligning to TRBD2. J gave up 3 bases and V 3 bases, and 8 bases lay outside the gene matches. The CDR3 consists of 17 residues. Germline V lookup: CDR1 MNHEY, CDR2 SMNVEV (reference sequence). CDR3 nucleotide sequence: TGTGCCAGCAGTTTTGCGGGAGAGTCTCTTGGGGCCAACGTCCTGACTTTC. It specifies CASSFAGESLGANVLTF.

The rearrangement links TRBV2 to TRBJ2-5; possibly TRBD1 or TRBD2 for D (5 bases each). V lost 8 bases and J lost 2, with 12 bases in between. The CDR3 spans 13 residues. Germline loops: CDR1 SNHLY, CDR2 FYNNEI. The CDR3 nucleotides are TGTGCCAGCCTCAGGGACCAGCAAGAGACCCAGTACTTC. It encodes CASLRDQQETQYF.

Concerning this clone itself: The identical CDR3 is also encoded by other nucleotide sequences in the sample. V gene TRBV28 combines with J gene TRBJ2-6; D is uncertain. CDR3 size: 15 residues. Germline V gene sequence: CDR1 MDHEN, CDR2 SYDVKM. V lost 3 bases and J lost 0, with 6 bases in between. CDR3: CASSFSYSGANVLTF. In DNA form, the CDR3 reads TGTGCCAGCAGTTTCTCCTACTCTGGGGCCAACGTCCTGACTTTC. The whole variable domain, filled in from reference TRBV28 and TRBJ2-6, reads DVKVTQSSRYLVKRTGEKVFLECVQDMDHENMFWYRQDPGLGLRLIYFSYDVKMKEKGDIPEGYSVSREKKERFSLILESASTNQTSMYLCASSFSYSGANVLTFGAGSRLTVL.

The chain carries TRBV2 and TRBJ2-1, with D unresolved. The germline gives CDR1 SNHLY, CDR2 FYNNEI. CDR3 length: 14 residues. V was cut by 5 bases and J by 1 base, with 9 bases left in between. The CDR3: CASSNALSYNEQFF. The CDR3, as DNA: TGTGCCAGCAGTAACGCCCTATCCTACAATGAGCAGTTCTTC.

V is TRBV6-5 and J is TRBJ2-5; 7 bases fit TRBD1. With 6 bases clipped from V and 3 bases from J, the junction kept 4 bases outside the gene matches. This CDR3 is built from 13 residues. Germline CDR1 MNHEY, CDR2 SVGAGI. The CDR3 region has the DNA TGTGCCAGCAGACCCGGACAGGAAGAGACCCAGTACTTC. Translating it yields CASRPGQEETQYF.

A single count supports this clone. This CDR3 is also generated by other DNA sequences in the sample. The chain carries TRBV9 and TRBJ2-3, with D perhaps matching TRBD2 (7 bases). Germline values: CDR1 SGDLS, CDR2 YYNGEE. The CDR3 length is 15 residues. Trimming removed 4 bases from V and 1 base from J, with 13 bases in between. The CDR3 loop reads CASSPGGRGTDTQYF. CDR3 bases: TGTGCCAGCAGCCCCGGGGGGCGGGGCACAGATACGCAGTATTTT.